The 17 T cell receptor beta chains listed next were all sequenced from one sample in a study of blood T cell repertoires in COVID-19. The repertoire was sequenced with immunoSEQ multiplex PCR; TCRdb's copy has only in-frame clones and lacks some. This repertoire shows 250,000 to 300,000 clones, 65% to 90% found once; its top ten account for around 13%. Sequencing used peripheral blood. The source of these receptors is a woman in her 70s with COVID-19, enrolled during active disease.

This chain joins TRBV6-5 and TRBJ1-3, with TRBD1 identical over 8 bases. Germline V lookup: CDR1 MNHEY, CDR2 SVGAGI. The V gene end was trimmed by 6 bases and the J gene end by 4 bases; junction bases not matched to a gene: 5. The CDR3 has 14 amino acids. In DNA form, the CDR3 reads TGTGCCAGCAGGCCCAGGGGGCCCGGAAACACCATATATTTT. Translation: CASRPRGPGNTIYF.

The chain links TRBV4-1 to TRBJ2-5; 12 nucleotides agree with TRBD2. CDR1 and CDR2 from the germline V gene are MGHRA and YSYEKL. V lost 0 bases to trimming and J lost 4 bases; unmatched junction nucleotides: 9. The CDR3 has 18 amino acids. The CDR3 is CASSQEDLAGGRVETQYF. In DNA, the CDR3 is TGCGCCAGCAGCCAAGAAGATCTAGCGGGAGGGAGGGTAGAGACCCAGTACTTC.

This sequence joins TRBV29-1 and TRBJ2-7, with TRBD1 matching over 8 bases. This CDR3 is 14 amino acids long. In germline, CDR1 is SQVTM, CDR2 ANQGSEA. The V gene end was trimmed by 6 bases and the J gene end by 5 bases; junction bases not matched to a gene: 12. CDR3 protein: CSVSQGVQGNEQYF. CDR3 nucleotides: TGCAGCGTATCACAGGGGGTACAGGGTAACGAGCAGTACTTC.

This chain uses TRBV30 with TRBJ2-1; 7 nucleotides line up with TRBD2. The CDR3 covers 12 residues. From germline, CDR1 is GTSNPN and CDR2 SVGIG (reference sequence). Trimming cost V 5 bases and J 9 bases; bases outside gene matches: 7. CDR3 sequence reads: CAWAIGGGEQFF. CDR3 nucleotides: TGTGCCTGGGCCATTGGGGGGGGTGAGCAGTTCTTC.

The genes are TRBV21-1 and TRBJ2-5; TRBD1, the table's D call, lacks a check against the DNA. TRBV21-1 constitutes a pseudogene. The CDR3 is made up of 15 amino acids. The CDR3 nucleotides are TGTGCCAGCAGCAAACTAAGGGGAAAGAGAGAGACCCAGTACTTC. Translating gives CASSKLRGKRETQYF.

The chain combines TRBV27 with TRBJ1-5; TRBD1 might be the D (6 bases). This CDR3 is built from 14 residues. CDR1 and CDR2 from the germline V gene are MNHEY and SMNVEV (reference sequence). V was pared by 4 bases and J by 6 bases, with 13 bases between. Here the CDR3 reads CASSSGGGTQPQHF. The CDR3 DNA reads TGTGCCAGCAGTTCGGGGGGCGGTACTCAGCCCCAGCATTTT.

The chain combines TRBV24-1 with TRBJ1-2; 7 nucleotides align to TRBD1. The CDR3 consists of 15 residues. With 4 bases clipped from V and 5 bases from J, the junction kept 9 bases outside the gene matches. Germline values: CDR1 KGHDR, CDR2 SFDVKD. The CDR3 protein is CATSDPQDREYGYTF. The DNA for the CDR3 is TGTGCCACCAGTGACCCCCAAGACAGGGAGTATGGCTACACCTTC.

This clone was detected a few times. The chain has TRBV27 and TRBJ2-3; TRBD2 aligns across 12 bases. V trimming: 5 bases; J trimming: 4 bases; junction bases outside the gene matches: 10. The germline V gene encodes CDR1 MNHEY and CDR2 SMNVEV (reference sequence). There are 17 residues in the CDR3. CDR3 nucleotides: TGTGCCAGCAGTCCCTACGTAAGACTAGCGGGGGCAGATACGCAGTATTTT. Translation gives CASSPYVRLAGADTQYF.

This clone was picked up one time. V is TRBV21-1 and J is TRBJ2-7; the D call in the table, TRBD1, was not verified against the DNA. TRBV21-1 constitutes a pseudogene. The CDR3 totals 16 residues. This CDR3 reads CASSKVLLGARYEQYF. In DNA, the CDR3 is TGTGCCAGCAGCAAGGTCCTACTTGGGGCACGGTACGAGCAGTACTTC.

CDR3 loop: CASRDFPSSGNTIYF. The CDR3 region has the DNA TGTGCCAGCAGGGACTTTCCTAGCTCTGGAAACACCATATATTTT. The gene calls are TRBV6-5 and TRBJ1-3, with no clear D. Germline V gene data show CDR1 as MNHEY and CDR2 as SVGAGI. Trimming removed 6 bases from V and 0 bases from J, with 12 bases in between. This CDR3 has 15 amino acids.

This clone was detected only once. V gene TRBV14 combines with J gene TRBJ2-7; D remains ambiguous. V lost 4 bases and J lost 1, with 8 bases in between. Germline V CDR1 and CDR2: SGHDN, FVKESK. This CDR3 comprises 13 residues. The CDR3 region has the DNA TGTGCCAGCAGCCCTTCCCCTTCCTACGAGCAGTACTTC. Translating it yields CASSPSPSYEQYF.

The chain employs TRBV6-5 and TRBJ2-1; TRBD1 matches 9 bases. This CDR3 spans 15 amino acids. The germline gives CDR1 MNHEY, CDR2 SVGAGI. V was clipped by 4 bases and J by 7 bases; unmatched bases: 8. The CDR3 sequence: CASSSDRGVRNEQFF. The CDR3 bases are TGTGCCAGCAGTTCCGACAGGGGGGTAAGGAATGAGCAGTTCTTC.

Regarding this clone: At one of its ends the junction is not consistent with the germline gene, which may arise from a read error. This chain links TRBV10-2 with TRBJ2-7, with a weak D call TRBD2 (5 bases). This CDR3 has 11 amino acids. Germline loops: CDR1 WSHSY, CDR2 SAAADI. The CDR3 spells CATSPGIRLFF. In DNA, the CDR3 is TGCGCCACATCGCCGGGTATTAGACTATTCTTC.

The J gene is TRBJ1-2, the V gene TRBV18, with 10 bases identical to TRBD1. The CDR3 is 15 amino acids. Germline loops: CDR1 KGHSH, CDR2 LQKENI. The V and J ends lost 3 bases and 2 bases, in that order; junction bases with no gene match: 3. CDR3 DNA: TGTGCCAGCTCACCCCCGGACAGGGGGAACTATGGCTACACCTTC. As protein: CASSPPDRGNYGYTF.

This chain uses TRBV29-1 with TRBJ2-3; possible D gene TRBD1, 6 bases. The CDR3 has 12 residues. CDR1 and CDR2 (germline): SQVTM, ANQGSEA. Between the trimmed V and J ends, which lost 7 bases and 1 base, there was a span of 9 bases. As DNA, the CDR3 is TGCAGCGGTTACAGGGGCACAGATACGCAGTATTTT. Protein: CSGYRGTDTQYF.

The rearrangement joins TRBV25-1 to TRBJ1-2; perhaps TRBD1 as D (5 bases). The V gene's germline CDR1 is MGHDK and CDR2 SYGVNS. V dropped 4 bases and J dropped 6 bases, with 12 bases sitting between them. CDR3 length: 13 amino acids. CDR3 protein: CASSGGLRNGYTF. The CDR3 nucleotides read TGTGCCAGCAGTGGGGGACTGCGTAATGGCTACACCTTC.

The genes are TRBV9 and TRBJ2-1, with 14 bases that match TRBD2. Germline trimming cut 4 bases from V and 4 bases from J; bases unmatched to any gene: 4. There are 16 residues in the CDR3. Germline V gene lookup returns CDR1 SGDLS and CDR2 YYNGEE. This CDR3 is CASSPGTSGGYNEQFF. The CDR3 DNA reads TGTGCCAGCAGCCCCGGGACTAGCGGGGGTTACAATGAGCAGTTCTTC.